Each of the 12 T cell receptor beta chains below was sequenced from the same sample in a study of blood T cell repertoires in COVID-19. This table comes from immunoSEQ multiplex PCR, and its TCRdb copy is limited to in-frame clones, with some not included. The sample records more than 350,000 clones, 75% to 90% being singletons. The sample consisted of PBMCs or T cells enriched from blood (not recorded which). These receptors all stem from a man between 18 and 35 years old who had recovered from COVID-19.

The V call is TRBV7-6, the J call TRBJ1-2; the D gene is possibly TRBD1 (5 bases). Between the trimmed V and J ends, which lost 5 bases and 5 bases, there was a span of 18 bases. Germline CDR1 reads SGHVS; CDR2 reads FNYEAQ. The CDR3 spans 15 residues. Here the CDR3 DNA reads TGTGCCAGCAGCCAGACAGCGAATAGCCGTTATGGCTACACCTTC. It specifies CASSQTANSRYGYTF.

The chain couples TRBV7-9 to TRBJ2-2; D gene unclear. V was cut by 1 base and J by 3 bases, with 9 bases left in between. The CDR3 spans 15 residues. The germline gives CDR1 SEHNR, CDR2 FQNEAQ (reference sequence). This chain's CDR3 is CASSLDQTYTGELFF. The CDR3 nucleotides are TGTGCCAGCAGCTTAGACCAGACTTACACCGGGGAGCTGTTTTTT.

The J gene is TRBJ1-6, the V gene TRBV3-1 (or the pseudogene TRBV3-2); D is possibly TRBD1 (5 bases). The CDR3 is 15 amino acids. V was shortened by 1 base and J by 5 bases, with 9 bases between the two germline ends. Germline V gene data show CDR1 as LGHDT and CDR2 as YNNKEL (reference sequence). CDR3 bases: TGTGCCAGCAGCCAAGGGGGCAGCGATAATTCACCCCTCCACTTT. Translated, it gives CASSQGGSDNSPLHF.

The chain carries TRBV30 and TRBJ1-6, with 8 bases fitting TRBD1. Germline assignment: CDR1 GTSNPN and CDR2 SVGIG (reference sequence). The CDR3 has 14 amino acids. J gave up 7 bases and V 4 bases, and 6 bases lay outside the gene matches. The CDR3 coding sequence is TGTGCCTGGACCCGGAACAGGGGGAATTCACCCCTCCACTTT. Translation gives CAWTRNRGNSPLHF.

CDR3 coding DNA: TGCAGTGCTAGTGGCCAGGGTGTGGGGGAGACCCAGTACTTC. This sequence encodes CSASGQGVGETQYF. This chain connects TRBV20-1 to TRBJ2-5; D is possibly TRBD1 (5 bases). Germline V gene lookup returns CDR1 DFQATT and CDR2 SNEGSKA (reference sequence). This CDR3 is 14 amino acids long. Trimming removed 3 bases from V and 5 bases from J, with 16 bases in between.

V is TRBV11-2 and J is TRBJ1-4; 8 nucleotides agree with TRBD1. This CDR3 region has 15 residues. Germline assignment: CDR1 SGHAT and CDR2 FQNNGV. J gave up 8 bases and V 5 bases, and 10 bases lay outside the gene matches. The CDR3 bases are TGTGCCAGCAGCCAAACACAGGGGGGATTAGAAAAACTGTTTTTT. As protein: CASSQTQGGLEKLFF.

The rearrangement links TRBV27 to TRBJ1-6; D perhaps matches TRBD1 (5 bases). The CDR3 length is 18 residues. Germline lookup yields CDR1 MNHEY and CDR2 SMNVEV (reference sequence). V was cut by 6 bases and J by 0 bases, with 18 bases left in between. The CDR3 coding sequence is TGTGCCAGCAGAAGAAACAGGTCCCCCAGCTCCTATAATTCACCCCTCCACTTT. This encodes CASRRNRSPSSYNSPLHF.

The rearrangement uses TRBV25-1 and TRBJ1-4; TRBD1 might be the D (6 bases). V lost 3 bases, J lost 6 bases, and 14 bases lay in between. Germline CDR1 and CDR2: MGHDK and SYGVNS. The CDR3 is 15 amino acids. In DNA form, the CDR3 reads TGTGCCAGCAGTGACCCGACAGGCTGGCATGAAAAACTGTTTTTT. Protein sequence: CASSDPTGWHEKLFF.

This chain uses TRBV3-1 (or the pseudogene TRBV3-2) with TRBJ2-1; 8 bases are a match to TRBD2. The CDR3 has 15 residues. V dropped 1 base and J dropped 6; count of bases not matched to a gene: 5. In germline, CDR1 is LGHDT, CDR2 YNNKEL (reference sequence). The CDR3 loop is CASSQGGGGFNEQFF. DNA of the CDR3: TGTGCCAGCAGCCAAGGAGGCGGGGGGTTCAATGAGCAGTTCTTC.

The chain is built from TRBV11-2 and TRBJ1-1, with D possibly TRBD1 on 6 matching bases. Trimming stripped 2 bases from V and 3 bases from J, with 13 bases between. The CDR3 consists of 15 residues. CDR1 and CDR2 (germline): SGHAT, FQNNGV. The CDR3 DNA sequence: TGTGCCAGCAGCTTACATCAAGGGGGTTACACTGAAGCTTTCTTT. It encodes CASSLHQGGYTEAFF.

The chain couples TRBV27 to TRBJ2-5; a possible D gene is TRBD2 (5 bases). The CDR3 sequence is 16 residues long. Germline V gene data show CDR1 as MNHEY and CDR2 as SMNVEV (reference sequence). With 5 bases removed from V and 2 bases from J, the gap between germline ends came to 18 bases. DNA for the CDR3: TGTGCCAGCAGTATCAGAGAGGGTGGGTCTCAAGAGACCCAGTACTTC. Encoded protein: CASSIREGGSQETQYF.

In its sample, this clone was seen once. The chain joins TRBV7-3 to TRBJ2-3; the match to TRBD2 covers 7 bases. Trimming cost V 3 bases and J 8 bases; bases outside gene matches: 11. Germline V gene sequence: CDR1 SGHTA, CDR2 FQGTGA. The CDR3 is 15 amino acids. In DNA form, the CDR3 reads TGTGCCAGCAGCTTCCCTGGGGGGGGAGGGTCTACGCAGTATTTT. Protein: CASSFPGGGGSTQYF.